Listed here are 24 T cell receptor beta chains from one sample, sequenced in a study of neurological immune-mediated disorders (dated by TCRdb to between 2017 and 2020). The receptor library was made with 5' RACE. TCRdb lists the instrument as Illumina HiSeq 2500. TCRdb trimmed the raw reads at Q25, called clones with MiXCR and kept productive beta chains. Rows are combined by CDR3 protein, so each entry shows the most common genes and DNA. This sample is represented by some 87,000 distinct CDR3 sequences; 5.5% to 6.5% of them were singletons. 6.5% to 9.5% of the sample is in the top ten clones. This sample's time point label indicates: longitudinal time-point 2. The sequencing input was PBMCs. These receptor sequences come from a woman aged 55-69 years with multiple sclerosis.

In its sample, this clonotype was seen many times. V gene TRBV4-1 combines with J gene TRBJ2-3; TRBD1 matches 10 bases. The CDR3 is made up of 17 amino acids. Per germline, CDR1 MGHRA and CDR2 YSYEKL. V was clipped by 2 bases and J by 5 bases; unmatched bases: 10. The CDR3 loop is CASSQYRRDRGVDTQYF. CDR3 DNA sequence: TGCGCCAGCAGCCAATATAGGAGGGACAGGGGCGTAGATACGCAGTATTTT.

Many counts were recorded for this clonotype. This chain joins TRBV7-6 and TRBJ1-3, with D possibly matching TRBD1 (5 bases). The length of the CDR3 is 16 residues. Germline assignment: CDR1 SGHVS and CDR2 FNYEAQ. The germline V and J ends were trimmed by 4 bases and 1 base, with 14 bases remaining between them. The CDR3 sequence is CASSSSTVTSGNTIYF. As DNA, the CDR3 is TGTGCCAGCAGCTCTTCGACAGTTACTTCTGGAAACACCATATATTTT. The full variable domain, completed using reference TRBV7-6 and TRBJ1-3, is GAGVSQSPRYKVTKRGQDVALRCDPISGHVSLYWYRQALGQGPEFLTYFNYEAQQDKSGLPNDRFSAERPEGSISTLTIQRTEQRDSAMYRCASSSSTVTSGNTIYFGEGSWLTVV.

This clonotype has ten or more counts. The rearrangement links TRBV11-2 to TRBJ2-5; the match to TRBD2 covers 10 bases. This CDR3 is 14 amino acids long. With 1 base clipped from V and 5 bases from J, the junction kept 1 base outside the gene matches. Germline CDR1 reads SGHAT; CDR2 reads FQNNGV. CDR3 DNA sequence: TGTGCCAGCAGCTTAGTACTAGCGGGGGAGACCCAGTACTTC. Protein sequence: CASSLVLAGETQYF. The variable domain in full, with the rest retrieved from reference TRBV11-2 and TRBJ2-5, is EAGVAQSPRYKIIEKRQSVAFWCNPISGHATLYWYQQILGQGPKLLIQFQNNGVVDDSQLPKDRFSAERLKGVDSTLKIQPAKLEDSAVYLCASSLVLAGETQYFGPGTRLLVL.

This clonotype has ten or more counts. The gene calls are TRBV27 and TRBJ1-5; D might be TRBD1 (6 bases). The CDR3 contains 15 residues. Looked up from germline, CDR1 is MNHEY and CDR2 is SMNVEV (reference sequence). The V and J ends lost 6 bases and 3 bases respectively, with 15 bases between them. The CDR3 spells CASRMRGADNQPQHF. The CDR3 region has the DNA TGTGCCAGCAGAATGCGGGGGGCGGACAATCAGCCCCAGCATTTT.

A remark on this clonotype: A much bigger clone sits one base away, suggesting this may be a read error. The V and J genes are TRBV20-1 and TRBJ1-6; tentative D call: TRBD1 (6 bases). This CDR3 has 15 residues. Deletions cut 5 bases from V and 4 bases from J, with 15 bases between. In germline, CDR1 is DFQATT, CDR2 SNEGSKA (reference sequence). CDR3 protein: CSAPAGGGYNSPLHF. DNA for the CDR3: TGCAGTGCTCCCGCTGGAGGGGGATATAATTCACCCCTCCACTTT.

This clonotype was recorded at least ten times. The V gene is TRBV7-6, the J gene TRBJ2-7; unclear D gene. The CDR3 sequence is 15 residues long. With 3 bases removed from V and 5 bases from J, the gap between germline ends came to 17 bases. CDR1 and CDR2 (germline): SGHVS, FNYEAQ. CDR3 amino acids: CASSFRTHDIDEQYF. For the CDR3, the DNA is TGTGCCAGCAGCTTCAGGACCCACGATATCGACGAGCAGTACTTC. Filled out from reference TRBV7-6 and TRBJ2-7, the complete variable domain reads GAGVSQSPRYKVTKRGQDVALRCDPISGHVSLYWYRQALGQGPEFLTYFNYEAQQDKSGLPNDRFSAERPEGSISTLTIQRTEQRDSAMYRCASSFRTHDIDEQYFGPGTRLTVT.

In this sample, this clonotype turned up many times. The chain uses TRBV6-5 and TRBJ2-7; 10 positions match TRBD1. The V gene's germline CDR1 is MNHEY and CDR2 SVGAGI. The trim removed 0 bases at V and 5 bases at J, leaving 13 bases unmatched. This CDR3 is built from 18 residues. CDR3 in DNA: TGTGCCAGCAGTTACTCCCTAAATACCGGGACAGGGGACCACGAGCAGTACTTC. Protein sequence: CASSYSLNTGTGDHEQYF.

The table lists this clonotype with many counts. The rearrangement links TRBV5-1 to TRBJ2-2; 13 bases map to TRBD2. Germline V gene data show CDR1 as SGHRS and CDR2 as YFSETQ. CDR3 length: 16 amino acids. With 4 bases clipped from V and 7 bases from J, the junction kept 7 bases outside the gene matches. CDR3 nucleotide sequence: TGCGCCAGCAGCACCACGGGACTAGCGGGGTTCGGGGAGCTGTTTTTT. It encodes CASSTTGLAGFGELFF. Drawing the rest from reference TRBV5-1 and TRBJ2-2, the complete variable domain is KAGVTQTPRYLIKTRGQQVTLSCSPISGHRSVSWYQQTPGQGLQFLFEYFSETQRNKGNFPGRFSGRQFSNSRSEMNVSTLELGDSALYLCASSTTGLAGFGELFFGEGSRLTVL.

There are many counts of this clonotype. The chain is built from TRBV6-5 and TRBJ2-7; 11 bases fit TRBD2. The germline gives CDR1 MNHEY, CDR2 SVGAGI. The CDR3 runs to 17 residues. Trimming removed 2 bases from V and 3 bases from J; junction bases left unmatched: 9. CDR3: CASSYRISGGGIYEQYF. In nucleotides, the CDR3 is TGTGCCAGCAGTTACCGTATTAGCGGGGGGGGAATCTACGAGCAGTACTTC.

The rearrangement joins TRBV5-1 to TRBJ1-1, with D perhaps TRBD1 (5 bases). Trimming cost V 4 bases and J 5 bases, with 12 bases left between them. Germline lookup yields CDR1 SGHRS and CDR2 YFSETQ. CDR3 size: 13 residues. CDR3 DNA: TGCGCCAGCAGCCCTACAGGATATACTGAAGCTTTCTTT. It codes for CASSPTGYTEAFF.

This clonotype was seen at least ten times. V usage is TRBV5-5 and J usage is TRBJ2-1; D might be TRBD2 (6 bases). Trimming pared 2 bases from V and 9 bases from J, leaving 15 bases between. The CDR3 consists of 14 residues. Germline V gene lookup returns CDR1 SGHKS and CDR2 YYEKEE (reference sequence). The CDR3 here is CASSLPGATSEQFF. Written as DNA, the CDR3 is TGTGCCAGCAGCTTACCGGGAGCCACATCTGAGCAGTTCTTC.

This clonotype was found many times. The V call is TRBV20-1, the J call TRBJ1-5; TRBD1 agrees at 8 bases. V lost 1 base, J lost 6 bases, and 8 bases stayed unmatched. CDR3 size: 15 residues. Germline V CDR1 and CDR2: DFQATT, SNEGSKA (reference sequence). The CDR3 DNA follows: TGCAGTGCTAGAGCTGGACAGGGAGGGGGTCAGCCCCAGCATTTT. This sequence encodes CSARAGQGGGQPQHF.

The table lists this clonotype with many counts. The V and J genes are TRBV27 and TRBJ1-3; D might be TRBD1 (6 bases). The germline gives CDR1 MNHEY, CDR2 SMNVEV (reference sequence). Between the trimmed V and J ends, which lost 1 base and 4 bases, there was a span of 8 bases. This CDR3 region has 14 residues. The CDR3 nucleotides are TGTGCCAGCAGTTTATTGGGGGGCGGAAACACCATATATTTT. It encodes CASSLLGGGNTIYF.

This clonotype occurred many times. The gene calls are TRBV3-1 and TRBJ2-1; weak D call: TRBD1 (6 bases). The germline CDR1 and CDR2 sequences are LGHDT and YNNKEL (reference sequence). Trimming pared 2 bases from V and 6 bases from J, leaving 14 bases between. The CDR3 extends over 15 amino acids. This chain's CDR3 is CASSQTGHTANEQFF. Here the CDR3 DNA reads TGTGCCAGCAGCCAAACGGGACACACAGCCAATGAGCAGTTCTTC.

This clonotype was seen at least ten times. The chain links TRBV24-1 to TRBJ2-1, with D perhaps TRBD2 (6 bases). From germline, CDR1 is KGHDR and CDR2 SFDVKD. The CDR3 has 11 amino acids. Trimming pared 7 bases from V and 9 bases from J, leaving 9 bases between. The CDR3 is CATRREAEQFF. CDR3 nucleotides: TGTGCCACCAGGAGGGAGGCTGAGCAGTTCTTC.

This clonotype was seen many times. The chain has TRBV3-1 and TRBJ2-5; D is unclear. The CDR3 sequence is 14 residues long. V gave up 6 bases and J gave up 1 base, with 12 bases separating them. Germline loops: CDR1 LGHDT, CDR2 YNNKEL (reference sequence). CDR3 nucleotide sequence: TGTGCCAGCAGTCCCGACCTACGCCAAGAGACCCAGTACTTC. This gives the protein CASSPDLRQETQYF.

This clonotype was seen a handful of times. The chain is built from TRBV7-9 and TRBJ2-7; D gene ambiguous. Germline lookup yields CDR1 SEHNR and CDR2 FQNEAQ (reference sequence). CDR3 length: 13 residues. V was clipped by 5 bases and J by 4 bases, with 12 bases between them. CDR3 in DNA: TGTGCCAGCAGCCCCGACCTGGGATACGAGCAGTACTTC. Translated, it gives CASSPDLGYEQYF.

This clonotype was detected ten times or more. This sequence joins TRBV15 and TRBJ2-7; unclear D gene. The germline V gene encodes CDR1 LNHNV and CDR2 YYDKDF (reference sequence). This CDR3 is 15 amino acids long. Trimming took off 0 bases at V and 0 bases at J, with 9 bases between the two ends. The CDR3: CATSRDFGVSYEQYF. CDR3 in DNA: TGTGCCACCAGCAGAGATTTCGGCGTCTCCTACGAGCAGTACTTC. The whole variable domain, filled in from reference TRBV15 and TRBJ2-7, reads DAMVIQNPRYQVTQFGKPVTLSCSQTLNHNVMYWYQQKSSQAPKLLFHYYDKDFNNEADTPDNFQSRRPNTSFCFLDIRSPGLGDTAMYLCATSRDFGVSYEQYFGPGTRLTVT.

The sample holds many counts of this clonotype. V and J are TRBV12-3 or TRBV12-4 and TRBJ1-2; D call uncertain. The CDR3 is 14 residues long. V was cut by 2 bases and J by 3 bases, with 10 bases left in between. The CDR3 sequence: CASSLRTAYYGYTF. The CDR3 DNA is TGTGCCAGCAGTTTAAGGACGGCCTACTATGGCTACACCTTC.

This clonotype came up many times. The V gene is TRBV20-1, the J gene TRBJ1-2; D gene unclear. This CDR3 is built from 12 residues. CDR1 and CDR2 from the germline V gene are DFQATT and SNEGSKA (reference sequence). V dropped 5 bases and J dropped 3 bases, with 10 bases sitting between them. As DNA, the CDR3 is TGCAGTGCTCCTCCTGGGGACTATGGCTACACCTTC. This encodes CSAPPGDYGYTF.

At least ten counts were recorded for this clonotype. The V and J genes are TRBV7-8 and TRBJ1-4, with TRBD1 as a possible D gene (5 bases). CDR3 size: 14 residues. V shed 5 bases and J shed 2 bases, with 9 bases lying between them. Germline assignment: CDR1 SGHVS and CDR2 FQNEAQ. DNA of the CDR3: TGTGCCAGCAGCACGACAGAGACTAATGAAAAACTGTTTTTT. Encoded protein: CASSTTETNEKLFF. Variable domain in full (rest from reference TRBV7-8 and TRBJ1-4): GAGVSQSPRYKVAKRGQDVALRCDPISGHVSLFWYQQALGQGPEFLTYFQNEAQLDKSGLPSDRFFAERPEGSVSTLKIQRTQQEDSAVYLCASSTTETNEKLFFGSGTQLSVL.

Ten or more counts support this clonotype. The J gene is TRBJ2-5, the V gene TRBV5-1; D might be TRBD1 (5 bases). CDR3 length equals 13 residues. Trimming left V 0 bases short and J 5 bases short, with 8 bases between. Germline V gene sequence: CDR1 SGHRS, CDR2 YFSETQ. The CDR3 region is CASSLGGAETQYF. The CDR3, as DNA: TGCGCCAGCAGCTTGGGGGGCGCGGAGACCCAGTACTTC. Complete variable domain (other parts from reference TRBV5-1 and TRBJ2-5): KAGVTQTPRYLIKTRGQQVTLSCSPISGHRSVSWYQQTPGQGLQFLFEYFSETQRNKGNFPGRFSGRQFSNSRSEMNVSTLELGDSALYLCASSLGGAETQYFGPGTRLLVL.

This clonotype has ten or more counts. The rearrangement links TRBV2 to TRBJ1-3; D gene unclear. V was pared by 11 bases and J by 2 bases, with 13 bases between. The germline CDR1 and CDR2 sequences are SNHLY and FYNNEI. This CDR3 is 13 amino acids long. This CDR3 is CAVEGSPGNTIYF. Here the CDR3 DNA reads TGTGCCGTCGAAGGCAGCCCTGGAAACACCATATATTTT.

The sample holds many counts of this clonotype. The J gene is TRBJ2-1, the V gene TRBV5-5; a weak D match, TRBD2 (6 bases). The germline V and J ends were trimmed by 0 bases and 7 bases, with 8 bases remaining between them. There are 13 residues in the CDR3. Germline values: CDR1 SGHKS, CDR2 YYEKEE (reference sequence). In DNA, the CDR3 is TGTGCCAGCAGCTTGGTGGGGGGAAATGAGCAGTTCTTC. Its translation: CASSLVGGNEQFF.